This T cell receptor (beta chain) originates from a study of regulatory T cells in long-lasting Graves disease. Described time point: persistent/refractory GD, antithyroid drugs over 5 years with positive TRAb. Researchers made the TCR library from RNA that was extracted from PBMCs. Trimming cost V 2 bases and J 3 bases, with 16 bases left between them. This CDR3 is built from 16 residues. Germline CDR1 and CDR2: SGHAT and FQDESV (reference sequence). HTBI primers from iRepertoire and Arm-PCR of CDR3 regions yielded the TCR beta libraries. TCRdb itself ran the multiplex PCR reads through MiXCR, one entry per CDR3 protein. The profile covers 600,000 to 800,000 distinct CDR3 sequences, with 25% to 35% appearing a single time and roughly 46% taken by the ten largest.

V gene TRBV11-1 combines with J gene TRBJ1-1; D unresolved. Sequencing used peripheral blood mononuclear cells (PBMCs), obtained when the disease was refractory, from a patient treated with antithyroid drugs. The TCR originated in a female donor with Graves disease. In DNA form, the CDR3 reads TGTGCCAGCAGCTTACGTCTCCGAGGGCTGCACACTGAAGCTTTCTTT. Translated: CASSLRLRGLHTEAFF.